Sequencing of this T cell receptor (beta chain) was carried out in a study of blood T cells in healthy people across ages. Overall study findings and caveats: Roughly linear age-related decline in beta diversity appeared, significant by age approximately 43.

The table lists this clonotype with a few counts. Its specificity is not known. The CDR3 covers 16 residues. Germline lookup yields CDR1 DFQATT and CDR2 SNEGSKA (reference sequence). The use of a sample-barcoded 5' primer and a J-beta primer mix characterized a second PCR of roughly 7 to 11 cycles. A single record per CDR3 protein comes from TCRdb applying MiXCR to the 5' RACE reads. This sample has some 1.4 million distinct CDR3 sequences, with around 39% found just once. What was sequenced was blood. The rearrangement joins TRBV20-1 to TRBJ2-7; 11 nucleotides match TRBD2. The DNA end lines up better with TRBJ2-4; the J call may be wrong. The sequence came from a woman aged 18-29 years in good health. The CDR3 reads CSASGRRLAGINIQYF. Here the CDR3 DNA reads TGCAGTGCTAGCGGGAGAAGACTAGCGGGAATAAACATTCAGTACTTC.